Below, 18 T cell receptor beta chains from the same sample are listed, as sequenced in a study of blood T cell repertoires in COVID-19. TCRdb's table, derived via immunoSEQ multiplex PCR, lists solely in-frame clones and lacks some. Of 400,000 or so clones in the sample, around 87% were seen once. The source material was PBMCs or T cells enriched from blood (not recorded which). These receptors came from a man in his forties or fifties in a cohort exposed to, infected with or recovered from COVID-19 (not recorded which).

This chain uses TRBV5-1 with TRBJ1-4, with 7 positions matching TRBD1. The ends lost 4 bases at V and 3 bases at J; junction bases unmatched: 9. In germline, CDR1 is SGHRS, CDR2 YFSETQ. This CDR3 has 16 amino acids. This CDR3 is CASSLLTGEANEKLFF. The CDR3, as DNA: TGCGCCAGCAGCCTACTAACAGGGGAGGCTAATGAAAAACTGTTTTTT.

This CDR3 reads CASSLAPTGNGETQYF. As DNA, the CDR3 is TGTGCCAGCAGTTTGGCCCCGACAGGGAACGGGGAGACCCAGTACTTC. This chain uses TRBV7-8 with TRBJ2-5; TRBD1 matches 7 bases. The V and J ends lost 6 bases and 5 bases, in that order; junction bases with no gene match: 15. This CDR3 contains 16 residues. Germline CDR1 is SGHVS and CDR2 is FQNEAQ. Full variable domain (missing parts from reference TRBV7-8 and TRBJ2-5): GAGVSQSPRYKVAKRGQDVALRCDPISGHVSLFWYQQALGQGPEFLTYFQNEAQLDKSGLPSDRFFAERPEGSVSTLKIQRTQQEDSAVYLCASSLAPTGNGETQYFGPGTRLLVL.

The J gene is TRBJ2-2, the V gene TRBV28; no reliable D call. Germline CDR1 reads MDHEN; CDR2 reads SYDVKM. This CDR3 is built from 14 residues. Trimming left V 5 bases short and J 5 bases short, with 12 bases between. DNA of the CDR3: TGTGCCAGCAGTGCGCGGAGCTGGACCGGGGAGCTGTTTTTT. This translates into CASSARSWTGELFF.

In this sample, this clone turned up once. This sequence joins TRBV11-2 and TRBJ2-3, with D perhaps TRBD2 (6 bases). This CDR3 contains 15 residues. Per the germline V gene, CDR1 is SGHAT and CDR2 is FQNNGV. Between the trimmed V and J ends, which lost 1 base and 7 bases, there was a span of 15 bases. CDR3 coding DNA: TGTGCCAGCAGCTTAGGCGGGAAGAGGGGAAATACGCAGTATTTT. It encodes CASSLGGKRGNTQYF.

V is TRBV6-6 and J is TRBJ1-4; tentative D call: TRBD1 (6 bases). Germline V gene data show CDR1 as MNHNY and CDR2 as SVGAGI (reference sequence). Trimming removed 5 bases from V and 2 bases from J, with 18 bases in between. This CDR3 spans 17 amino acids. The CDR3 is CASSLQGSPSTNEKLFF. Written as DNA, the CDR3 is TGTGCCAGCAGTCTACAGGGTTCCCCCTCTACTAATGAAAAACTGTTTTTT.

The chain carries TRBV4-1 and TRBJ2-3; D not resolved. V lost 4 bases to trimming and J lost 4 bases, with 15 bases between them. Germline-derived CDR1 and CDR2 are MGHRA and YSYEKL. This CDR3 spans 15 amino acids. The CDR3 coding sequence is TGCGCCAGCAGCCCCTTCGATGGGCCGGCAGATACGCAGTATTTT. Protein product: CASSPFDGPADTQYF.

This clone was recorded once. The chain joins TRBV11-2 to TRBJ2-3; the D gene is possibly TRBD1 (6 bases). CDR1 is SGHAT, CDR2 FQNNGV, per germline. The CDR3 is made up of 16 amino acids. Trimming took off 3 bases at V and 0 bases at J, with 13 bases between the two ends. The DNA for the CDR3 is TGTGCCAGCAGCTTGGAGACAGGAAGAAGCACAGATACGCAGTATTTT. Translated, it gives CASSLETGRSTDTQYF.

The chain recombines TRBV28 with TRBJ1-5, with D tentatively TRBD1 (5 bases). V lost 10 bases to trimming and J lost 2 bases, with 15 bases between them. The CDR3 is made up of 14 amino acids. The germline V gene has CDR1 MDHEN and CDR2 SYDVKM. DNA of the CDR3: TGTGCCACTAACGGCGGGGCAGGCAATCAGCCCCAGCATTTT. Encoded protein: CATNGGAGNQPQHF.

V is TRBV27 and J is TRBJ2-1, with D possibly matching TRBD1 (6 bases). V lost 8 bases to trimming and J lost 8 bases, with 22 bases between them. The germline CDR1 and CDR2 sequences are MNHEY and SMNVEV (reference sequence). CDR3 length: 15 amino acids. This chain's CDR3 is CASRPNDRGFHEQFF. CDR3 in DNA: TGTGCCAGCCGTCCCAACGATAGGGGGTTCCATGAGCAGTTCTTC.

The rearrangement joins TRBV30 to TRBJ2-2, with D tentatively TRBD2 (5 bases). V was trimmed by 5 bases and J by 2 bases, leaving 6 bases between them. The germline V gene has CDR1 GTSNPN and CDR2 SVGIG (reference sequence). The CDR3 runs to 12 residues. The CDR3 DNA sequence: TGTGCCTGGGGACTTAACACCGGGGAGCTGTTTTTT. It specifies CAWGLNTGELFF.

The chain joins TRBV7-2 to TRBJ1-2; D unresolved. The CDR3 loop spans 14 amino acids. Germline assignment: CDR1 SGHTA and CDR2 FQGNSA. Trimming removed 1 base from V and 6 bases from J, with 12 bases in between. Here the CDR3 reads CASSLGGQAHGYTF. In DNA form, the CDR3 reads TGTGCCAGCAGCTTAGGTGGGCAGGCTCATGGCTACACCTTC.

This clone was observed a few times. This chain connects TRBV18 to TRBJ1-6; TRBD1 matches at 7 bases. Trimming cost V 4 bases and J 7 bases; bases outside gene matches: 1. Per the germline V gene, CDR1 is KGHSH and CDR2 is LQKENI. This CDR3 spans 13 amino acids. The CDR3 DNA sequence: TGTGCCAGCTCACAGGACAGGAATTCACCCCTCCACTTT. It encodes CASSQDRNSPLHF.

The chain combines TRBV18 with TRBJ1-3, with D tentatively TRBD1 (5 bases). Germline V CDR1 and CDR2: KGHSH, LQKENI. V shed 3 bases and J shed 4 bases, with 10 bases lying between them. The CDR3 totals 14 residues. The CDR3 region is CASSPRDGGNTIYF. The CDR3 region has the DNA TGTGCCAGCTCACCGCGGGACGGAGGAAACACCATATATTTT.

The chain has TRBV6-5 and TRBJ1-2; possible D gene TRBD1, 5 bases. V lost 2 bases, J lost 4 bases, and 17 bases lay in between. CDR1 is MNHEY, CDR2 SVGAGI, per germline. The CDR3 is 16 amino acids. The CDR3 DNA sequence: TGTGCCAGCAGTTACGGGCCAGGGCCCTATCTCTATGGCTACACCTTC. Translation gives CASSYGPGPYLYGYTF.

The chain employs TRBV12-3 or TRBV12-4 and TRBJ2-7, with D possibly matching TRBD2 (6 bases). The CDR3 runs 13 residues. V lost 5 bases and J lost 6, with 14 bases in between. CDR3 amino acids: CASSPSQGGEQYF. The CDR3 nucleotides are TGTGCCAGCAGTCCCTCGCAGGGAGGCGAGCAGTACTTC.

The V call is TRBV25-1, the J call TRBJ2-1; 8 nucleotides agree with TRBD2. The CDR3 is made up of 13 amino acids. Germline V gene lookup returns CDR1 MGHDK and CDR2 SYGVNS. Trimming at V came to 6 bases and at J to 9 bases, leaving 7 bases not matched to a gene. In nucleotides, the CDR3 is TGTGCCAGCAGGCTAGCGGGCGGCGGTGAGCAGTTCTTC. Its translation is CASRLAGGGEQFF.

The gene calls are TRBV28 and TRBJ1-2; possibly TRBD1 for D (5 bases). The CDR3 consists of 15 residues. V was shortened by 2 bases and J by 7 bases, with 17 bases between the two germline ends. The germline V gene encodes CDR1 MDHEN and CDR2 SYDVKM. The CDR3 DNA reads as TGTGCCAGCAGTTTAAGCGCTCCAGGGTATGGTGGCTACACCTTC. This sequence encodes CASSLSAPGYGGYTF.

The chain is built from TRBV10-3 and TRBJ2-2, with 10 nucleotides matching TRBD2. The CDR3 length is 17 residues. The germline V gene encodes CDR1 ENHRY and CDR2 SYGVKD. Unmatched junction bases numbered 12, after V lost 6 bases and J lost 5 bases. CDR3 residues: CAISPPAAGGPTGELFF. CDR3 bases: TGTGCCATCAGCCCACCCGCAGCGGGAGGGCCAACCGGGGAGCTGTTTTTT.